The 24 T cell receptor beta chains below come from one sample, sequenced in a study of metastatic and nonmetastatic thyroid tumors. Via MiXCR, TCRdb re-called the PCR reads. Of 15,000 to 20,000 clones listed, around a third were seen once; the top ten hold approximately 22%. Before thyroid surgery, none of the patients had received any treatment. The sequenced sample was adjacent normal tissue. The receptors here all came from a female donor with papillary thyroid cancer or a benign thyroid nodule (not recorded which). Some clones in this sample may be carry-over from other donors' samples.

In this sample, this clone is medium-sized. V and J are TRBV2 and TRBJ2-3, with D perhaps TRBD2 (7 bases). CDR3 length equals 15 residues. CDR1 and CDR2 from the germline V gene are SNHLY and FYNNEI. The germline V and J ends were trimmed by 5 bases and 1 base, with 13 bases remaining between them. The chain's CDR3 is CASSLRGGGTDTQYF. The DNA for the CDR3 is TGTGCCAGCAGTCTTAGAGGGGGGGGCACAGATACGCAGTATTTT.

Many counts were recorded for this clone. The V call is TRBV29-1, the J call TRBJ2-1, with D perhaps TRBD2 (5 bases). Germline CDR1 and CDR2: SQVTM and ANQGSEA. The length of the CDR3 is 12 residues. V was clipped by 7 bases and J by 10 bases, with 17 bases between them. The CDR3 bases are TGCAGCGCCGCCCGGACCTGGGAGGAGCAGTTCTTC. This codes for CSAARTWEEQFF.

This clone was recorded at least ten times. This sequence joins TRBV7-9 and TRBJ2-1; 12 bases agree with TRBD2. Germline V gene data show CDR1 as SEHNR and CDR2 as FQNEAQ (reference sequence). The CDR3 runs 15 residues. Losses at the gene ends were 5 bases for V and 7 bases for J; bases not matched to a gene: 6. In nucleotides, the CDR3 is TGTGCCAGCAGCCCCCGGACTAGCGGGAATAATGAGCAGTTCTTC. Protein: CASSPRTSGNNEQFF. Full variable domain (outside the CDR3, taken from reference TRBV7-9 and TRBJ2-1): DTGVSQNPRHKITKRGQNVTFRCDPISEHNRLYWYRQTLGQGPEFLTYFQNEAQLEKSRLLSDRFSAERPKGSFSTLEIQRTEQGDSAMYLCASSPRTSGNNEQFFGPGTRLTVL.

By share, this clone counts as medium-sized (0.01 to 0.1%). The CDR3 here is CASSLKRFNGYTF. The CDR3 DNA sequence: TGTGCCAGCAGTTTAAAGAGATTCAATGGCTACACCTTC. The chain has TRBV12-3 or TRBV12-4 and TRBJ1-2; no clear D. Trimming removed 2 bases at V and 6 bases at J, with 10 bases between. The CDR3 covers 13 residues.

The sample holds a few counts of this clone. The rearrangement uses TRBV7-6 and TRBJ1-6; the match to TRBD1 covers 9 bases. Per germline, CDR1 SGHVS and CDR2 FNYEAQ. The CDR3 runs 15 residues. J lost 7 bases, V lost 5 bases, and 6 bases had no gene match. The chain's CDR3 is CASSPGTGLNSPLHF. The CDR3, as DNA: TGTGCCAGCAGCCCTGGGACAGGGTTGAATTCACCCCTCCACTTT.

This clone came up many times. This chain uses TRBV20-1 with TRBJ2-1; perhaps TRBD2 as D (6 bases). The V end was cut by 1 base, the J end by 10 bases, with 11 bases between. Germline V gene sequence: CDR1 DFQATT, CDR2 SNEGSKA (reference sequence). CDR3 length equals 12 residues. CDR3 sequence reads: CSARGRRAEQFF. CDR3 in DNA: TGCAGTGCTAGAGGCAGGAGGGCCGAGCAGTTCTTC.

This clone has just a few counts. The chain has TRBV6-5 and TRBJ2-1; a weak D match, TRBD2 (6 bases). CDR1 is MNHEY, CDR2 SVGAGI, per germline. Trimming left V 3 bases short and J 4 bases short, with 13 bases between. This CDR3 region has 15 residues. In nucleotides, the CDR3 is TGTGCCAGCAGTTATGACGGGAGCAGGTACAATGAGCAGTTCTTC. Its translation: CASSYDGSRYNEQFF.

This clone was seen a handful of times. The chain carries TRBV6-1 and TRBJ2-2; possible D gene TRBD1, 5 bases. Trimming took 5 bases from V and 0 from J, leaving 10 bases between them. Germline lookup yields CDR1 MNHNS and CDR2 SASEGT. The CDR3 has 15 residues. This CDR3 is CASSPSGTNTGELFF. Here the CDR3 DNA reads TGTGCCAGCAGTCCTTCAGGGACGAACACCGGGGAGCTGTTTTTT.

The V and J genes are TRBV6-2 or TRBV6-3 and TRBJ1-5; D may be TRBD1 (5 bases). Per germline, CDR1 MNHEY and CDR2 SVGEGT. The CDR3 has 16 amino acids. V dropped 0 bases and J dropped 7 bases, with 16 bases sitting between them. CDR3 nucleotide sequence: TGTGCCAGCAGTTACTCGGATTCAGGGCAGCGGCAGCCCCAGCATTTT. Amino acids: CASSYSDSGQRQPQHF.

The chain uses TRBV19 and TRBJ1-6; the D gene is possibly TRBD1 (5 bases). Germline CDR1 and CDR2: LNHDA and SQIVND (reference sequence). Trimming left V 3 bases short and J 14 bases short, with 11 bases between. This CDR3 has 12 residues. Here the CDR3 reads CASSIYGGALHF. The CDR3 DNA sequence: TGTGCCAGTAGTATTTACGGGGGGGCCCTCCACTTT.

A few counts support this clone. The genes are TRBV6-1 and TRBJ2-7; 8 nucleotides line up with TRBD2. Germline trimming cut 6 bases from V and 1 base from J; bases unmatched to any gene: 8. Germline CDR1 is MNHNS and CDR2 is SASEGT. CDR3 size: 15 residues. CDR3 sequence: CASRHLAGASYEQYF. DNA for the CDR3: TGTGCCAGCAGACACCTAGCGGGTGCGTCCTACGAGCAGTACTTC.

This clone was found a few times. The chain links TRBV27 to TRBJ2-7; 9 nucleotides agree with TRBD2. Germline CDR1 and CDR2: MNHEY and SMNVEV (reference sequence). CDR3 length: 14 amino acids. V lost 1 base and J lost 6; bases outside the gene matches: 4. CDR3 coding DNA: TGTGCCAGCAGTTTATTAGCGGGAGTCGCCGAGCAGTACTTC. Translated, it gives CASSLLAGVAEQYF.

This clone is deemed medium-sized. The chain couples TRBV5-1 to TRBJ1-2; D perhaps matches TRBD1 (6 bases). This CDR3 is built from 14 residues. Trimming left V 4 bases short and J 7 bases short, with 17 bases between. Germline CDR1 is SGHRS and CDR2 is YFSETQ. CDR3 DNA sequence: TGCGCCAGCAGCCCTCTATTACAGGGTGGTGGCTACACCTTC. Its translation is CASSPLLQGGGYTF.

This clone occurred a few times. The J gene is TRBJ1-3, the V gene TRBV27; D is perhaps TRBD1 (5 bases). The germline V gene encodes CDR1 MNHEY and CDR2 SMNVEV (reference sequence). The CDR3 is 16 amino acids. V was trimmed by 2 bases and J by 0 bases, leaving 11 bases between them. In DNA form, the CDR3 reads TGTGCCAGCAGTTTAAGTCTGGGGCACTCTGGAAACACCATATATTTT. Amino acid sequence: CASSLSLGHSGNTIYF.

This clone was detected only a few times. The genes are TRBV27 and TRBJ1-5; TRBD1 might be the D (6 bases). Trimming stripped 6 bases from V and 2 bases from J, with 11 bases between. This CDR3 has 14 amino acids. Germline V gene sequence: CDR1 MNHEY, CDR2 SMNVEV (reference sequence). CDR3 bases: TGTGCCAGCAGCAACAGGGACCGCAATCAGCCCCAGCATTTT. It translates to CASSNRDRNQPQHF.

This chain's CDR3 is CASSPGTGAYGYTF. CDR3 bases: TGTGCCAGCTCACCTGGGACAGGGGCCTATGGCTACACCTTC. The rearrangement uses TRBV18 and TRBJ1-2; 10 bases map to TRBD1. After removal of 3 bases from V and 4 bases from J, the junction contained 2 bases not matched to a gene. Germline values: CDR1 KGHSH, CDR2 LQKENI. CDR3 size: 14 residues.

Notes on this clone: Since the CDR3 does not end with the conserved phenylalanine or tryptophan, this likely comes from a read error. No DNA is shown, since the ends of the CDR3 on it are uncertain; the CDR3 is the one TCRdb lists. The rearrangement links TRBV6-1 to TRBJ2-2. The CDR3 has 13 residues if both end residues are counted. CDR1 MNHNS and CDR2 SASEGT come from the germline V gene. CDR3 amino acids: CASTQNTRREMCY.

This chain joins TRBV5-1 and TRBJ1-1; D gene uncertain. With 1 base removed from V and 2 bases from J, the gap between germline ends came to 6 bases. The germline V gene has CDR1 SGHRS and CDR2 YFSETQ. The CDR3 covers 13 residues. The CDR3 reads CASSLRPNTEAFF. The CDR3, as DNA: TGCGCCAGCAGCTTGCGACCCAACACTGAAGCTTTCTTT.

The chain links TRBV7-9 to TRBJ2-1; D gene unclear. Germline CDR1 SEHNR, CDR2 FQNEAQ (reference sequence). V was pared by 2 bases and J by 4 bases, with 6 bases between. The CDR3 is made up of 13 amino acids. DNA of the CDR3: TGTGCCAGCAGCTTAAAAGGATACAATGAGCAGTTCTTC. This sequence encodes CASSLKGYNEQFF.

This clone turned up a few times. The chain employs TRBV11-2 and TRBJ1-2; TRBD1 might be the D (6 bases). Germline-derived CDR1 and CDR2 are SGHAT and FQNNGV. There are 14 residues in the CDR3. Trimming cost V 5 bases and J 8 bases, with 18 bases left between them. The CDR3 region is CASSQPGAARGYTF. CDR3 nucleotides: TGTGCCAGCAGCCAACCAGGGGCCGCTCGGGGCTACACCTTC.

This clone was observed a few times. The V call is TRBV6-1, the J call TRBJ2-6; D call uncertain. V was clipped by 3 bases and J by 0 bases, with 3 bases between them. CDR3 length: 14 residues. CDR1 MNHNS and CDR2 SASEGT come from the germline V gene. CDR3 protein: CASSDGSGANVLTF. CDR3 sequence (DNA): TGTGCCAGCAGTGACGGCTCTGGGGCCAACGTCCTGACTTTC.

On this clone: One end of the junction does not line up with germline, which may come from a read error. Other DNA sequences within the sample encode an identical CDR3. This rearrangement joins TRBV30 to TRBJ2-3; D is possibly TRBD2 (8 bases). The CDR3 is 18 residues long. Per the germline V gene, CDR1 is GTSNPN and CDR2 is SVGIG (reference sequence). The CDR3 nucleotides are TGTGCCTGGAGTTATTCTTTCGACAGCCCGGGGGGGACAGATACGCAATATTTT. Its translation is CAWSYSFDSPGGTDTQYF.

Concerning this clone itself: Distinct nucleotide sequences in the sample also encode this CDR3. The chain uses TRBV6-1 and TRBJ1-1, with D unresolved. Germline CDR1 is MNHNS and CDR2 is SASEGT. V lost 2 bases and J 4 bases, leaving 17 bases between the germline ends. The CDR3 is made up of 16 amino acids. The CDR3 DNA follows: TGTGCCAGCAGTGAAACGCTTGAGGGAGTTCGCACTGAAGCTTTCTTT. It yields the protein CASSETLEGVRTEAFF.

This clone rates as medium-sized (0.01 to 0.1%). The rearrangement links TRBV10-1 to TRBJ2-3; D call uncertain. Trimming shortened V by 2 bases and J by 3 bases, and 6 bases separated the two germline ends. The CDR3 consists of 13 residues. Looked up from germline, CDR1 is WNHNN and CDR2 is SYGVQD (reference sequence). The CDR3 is CASSEVLTDTQYF. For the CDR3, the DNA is TGCGCCAGCAGTGAGGTCTTGACAGATACGCAGTATTTT.